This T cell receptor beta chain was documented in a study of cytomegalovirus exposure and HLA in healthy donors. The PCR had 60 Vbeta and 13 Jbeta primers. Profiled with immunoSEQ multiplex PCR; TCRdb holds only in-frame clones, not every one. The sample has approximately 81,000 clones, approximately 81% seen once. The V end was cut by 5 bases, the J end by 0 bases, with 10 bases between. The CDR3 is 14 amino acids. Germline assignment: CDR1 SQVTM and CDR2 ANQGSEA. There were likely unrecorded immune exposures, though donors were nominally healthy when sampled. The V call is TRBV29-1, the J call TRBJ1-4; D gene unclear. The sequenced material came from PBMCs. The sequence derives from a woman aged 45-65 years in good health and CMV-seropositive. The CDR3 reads CSVSGPATNEKLFF. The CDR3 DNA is TGCAGCGTTAGCGGGCCTGCAACTAATGAAAAACTGTTTTTT.